This T cell receptor beta chain emerged from a study of cytomegalovirus exposure and HLA in healthy donors (dated by TCRdb to 2017 to 2019). For context, the study as a whole: An earlier analysis of approximately 640 of the donors reported 250 to 350 Gb of sequence data and more than 90 million unique TCR beta sequences from about 180 million T cells. Besides the first cohort of under 700 subjects, a separate validation cohort made up of about 120 different subjects was used. Across some 400 genotyped donors of the cohort, an average of about 250,000 unique TCR beta nucleotide sequences per donor were sequenced, and 15% to 20% of those sequences were non-productive. About five DR-DQ haplotypes were handled as single units for association and clustering, since linkage in the cohort was strong. To decide whether each TCR beta V gene segment behaved as functional or pseudogenic, an earlier analysis of some 600 of the donors relied on high-throughput TCR beta sequencing. To study patterns of TCR occurrence, a later analysis re-analyzed previously published TCR beta repertoires from 500 to 850 donors and added high-resolution HLA genotyping. To predict cytomegalovirus infection status, the study combined high-throughput TCR immunosequencing, statistical association of individual TCRs with disease status, and machine learning. Rather than drawing on any new phenotypic data, the later analysis identified candidate immune exposures from TCR beta sequences and the way those sequences occurred across donors. Class I and class II HLA loci were covered by the typing at four-digit resolution. Of the roughly 410 genotyped donors, more than 75% were placed in the genetic ancestry cluster associated with self-reported Caucasian donors. Alongside the repertoire data, information on donor age, sex, ethnicity and CMV serostatus was compiled. The number of donors typed differed by locus, with about 629-640 for A, B, C, DRB1 and DQB1, 522 for DQA1, under 610 for DPA1, and some 440 for DPB1. A later genetic analysis took genome-wide SNP genotypes for about 55% of the 666 donors and used that subset as a discovery cohort. An early release covering about 600 HLA-typed donors comprised 250 to 350 gigabases of sequencing data and tens of millions of unique TCR sequences. The T cell repertoires of under 750 subjects were profiled by immunosequencing and related to cytomegalovirus serostatus. Every repertoire in the discovery cohort had been generated on one and the same sequencing platform. The aim of the study was to test whether cataloging public T cell receptors could identify signatures of past pathogen exposure. Overall study outcomes, separate from this receptor: It was suggested by the authors that the approach could potentially be generalized to other disease states and immunological phenotypes. Because HLA typing was missing for some donors at each locus, association tests included only the typed subset. The study gave a list of around 170 TCR beta chains associated with cytomegalovirus. In vitro tests confirmed that a few of the cytomegalovirus-associated TCR beta chains recognize cytomegalovirus antigens. In a later analysis, the rate of TCR association differed among HLA loci, with DRB1 alleles having the most associated TCRs and HLA-C alleles having the fewest. A further reported finding was that TCR beta sequences accurately predicted the HLA-A and HLA-B alleles for most subjects in the first cohort. In both the original and validation cohorts, the classifier was reported to diagnose cytomegalovirus status with high specificity and sensitivity. An association between a missense DCLRE1C variant and V-gene and J-gene trimming of TCR beta chains was found in a later genetic analysis and replicated in an independent cohort. Correlated functional status among segregating V segments might be attributable to linkage disequilibrium, but an unknown experimental factor could not be ruled out. A later analysis reported that several top co-occurrence clusters appeared linked to parvovirus B19, influenza, CMV and Epstein-Barr virus. Immune exposure information for the cohort was limited to CMV serostatus. Roughly uniform sequencing depth across donors was assumed in presence/absence analyses, although this assumption may not hold. Assigning TCR associations to individual alleles was difficult when HLA alleles, especially DR and DQ, strongly co-occurred. In a later analysis, HLA-associated TCR beta chains showed more clonal expansion and lower generation probabilities than non-associated chains that were equally common. Broadly in line with IMGT annotations, most TCR beta V segments showed up in productive rearrangements about 90% or about 30% of the time in an earlier analysis of 450 to 750 of the donors. At a false discovery rate of 0.05, a later analysis linked 16,000 or so TCR beta sequences to specific HLA alleles. Because counts were too low, about 17 rarely observed V segments, including chromosome 9 orphons, were excluded from the earlier analysis of under 650 of the donors. According to a later analysis, most CMV-associated TCR beta chains appeared to be HLA-restricted, and the HLA associations seemed to be driven largely by CMV exposure. While some public TCRs were present in many individuals, most TCR sequences turned up only very rarely across donors. The cohort was sequenced for TCR beta chains only, and without alpha or paired-chain data the features that could be detected were limited. A later genetic analysis reported fewer N-insertions in productive TCRs among donors in an Asian-associated ancestry cluster than the approximately 670-donor mean. A cluster of highly shared sequence variants was judged likely to be a technical artifact of the sequencing pipeline.

In the case of this clone: Its antigen is still unknown. No base quality values were provided; no much bigger clone lies one nucleotide off.

Libraries were constructed by the immunoSEQ multiplex PCR assay. A mixture of 60 forward primers for TCR Vbeta segments and 13 reverse primers for TCR Jbeta segments was used in the multiplex PCR. A multiplex PCR assay on genomic DNA amplified the CDR3 region of rearranged TCR beta genes. On the Illumina HiSeq System, the amplified TCR beta libraries were sequenced as 87-base-pair reads. The source study handled its data this way. Across the roughly 700 repertoires, a later analysis counted 80 million or so unique TCR beta chains, roughly 11 million of which were shared by at least two donors. Raw reads were error-corrected and collapsed into unique sequences by a nearest-neighbor algorithm in which closely related sequences were merged to remove PCR and sequencing errors. Alignment of CDR3 sequences to IMGT reference sequences was used to assign V, D and J gene segments. For a sequence to be retained, a match of at least six nucleotides was required to both a V gene segment and a J gene segment. Rearrangements were classified as productive when the CDR3 lacked stop codons and remained in frame with V and J, and all other rearrangements were classified as non-productive. Following IMGT convention, CDR3 was defined as the stretch from the second conserved V-encoded cysteine up to the conserved J-encoded phenylalanine. The earlier analysis of some 550 of the donors excluded any sequence lacking an unambiguous match to a single V gene segment. In an earlier analysis of approximately 500 of the donors, a V segment was called functional when productive rearrangements were above 56.7%, and segregating when the standard deviation between donors exceeded 5%. A statistical classification framework was built to diagnose cytomegalovirus status from the catalog of TCR beta chain sequences. In a later analysis, V and J genes were assigned by comparing TCR nucleotide sequences against IMGT/GENE-DB human TR gene sequences. A later analysis assigned CDR3 sequences and most-parsimonious VDJ recombination scenarios with the TCRdist pipeline. In a later analysis, every TCR beta chain was defined by the combination of its CDR3 amino acid sequence and its V-gene family, and reads without a unique V-gene family were dropped. A later analysis removed 500 to 600 highly shared, low-generation-probability nucleotide sequences to deal with suspected cross-contamination and a sequencing artifact. A later analysis calculated a clonal expansion index for each public chain from normalized within-repertoire ranks of inferred template counts. In a later analysis, generation probabilities were computed with a VDJ recombination model fitted to out-of-frame rearrangements, and the resulting probabilities were checked against IGoR. Hypergeometric tests were used in a later analysis to score TCR-TCR, TCR-HLA and TCR-CMV co-occurrence, with a repertoire-size bias correction applied to the TCR pairs. To estimate false discovery rates, a later analysis permuted the HLA or CMV assignments 20 times. In a later analysis, co-occurring TCRs were grouped using DBSCAN, and TCRdist sequence similarity was added for clustering within HLA-allele-positive subsets. Repertoires with fewer than 30,000 or more than 120,000 public chains, plus five repertoires with anomalous nucleotide sharing, were excluded from co-occurrence clustering. This is the immuneACCESS table as TCRdb keeps it, with only in-frame sequences that have V and J called. A part of the clones is gone; compared with another copy, unresolved V genes explain less than half, and the rest is unexplained. V and J calls and clone size are copied from that table; D and trimming were computed from the DNA. This sample holds 95,000 to 100,000 clones; around three quarters were observed only once. The ten largest clones capture approximately 2% of the sample.

The cohort comprised approximately 700 healthy bone marrow donors. All cohort members were sampled while nominally healthy, although unrecorded immune exposures were likely present. The donor was CMV seronegative and belonged to the group of approximately 320 seronegative cohort members. A peripheral blood sample was provided by each donor, and peripheral blood mononuclear cells were used for TCR beta sequencing. The Qiagen DNeasy Blood Extraction Kit was used to extract genomic DNA from the blood cell samples. The origin of this receptor is a man aged 35 to 55 in good health and CMV-seronegative. Sequences were obtained from PBMCs.

This receptor has the CDR3 CASRQQGASNQPQHF. The DNA sequence follows: TGTGCCAGTAGGCAACAGGGGGCGAGCAATCAGCCCCAGCATTTT. Recombination connected TRBV19 to TRBJ1-5; 9 bases in the middle match TRBD1. The CDR3 numbers 15 residues from cysteine through phenylalanine. Only the CDR3 portion is preserved as DNA: 45 bases, with reading frame beginning at the first base. Relative to germline, V is missing 6 bases and J is missing 1 base, with 4 bases of the junction outside any gene match. As encoded in the germline V gene (reference sequence), CDR1 is LNHDA while CDR2 is SQIVND.